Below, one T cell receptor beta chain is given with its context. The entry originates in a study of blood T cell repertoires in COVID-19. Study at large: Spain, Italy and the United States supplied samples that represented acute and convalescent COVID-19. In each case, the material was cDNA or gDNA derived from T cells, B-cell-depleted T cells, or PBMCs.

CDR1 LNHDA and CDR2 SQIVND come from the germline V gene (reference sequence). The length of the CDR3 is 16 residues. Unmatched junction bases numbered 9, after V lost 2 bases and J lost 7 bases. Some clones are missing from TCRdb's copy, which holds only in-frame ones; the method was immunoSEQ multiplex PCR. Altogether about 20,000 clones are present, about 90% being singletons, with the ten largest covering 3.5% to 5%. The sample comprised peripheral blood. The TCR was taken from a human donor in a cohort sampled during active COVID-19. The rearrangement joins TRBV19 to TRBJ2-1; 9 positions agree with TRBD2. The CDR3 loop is CASSITSSGNSNEQFF. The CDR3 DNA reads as TGTGCCAGTAGTATAACGTCTAGCGGGAACTCGAATGAGCAGTTCTTC.